Described below is a single TCR beta chain sequence and its context. The sample belongs to a study of tumor-infiltrating lymphocytes in primary liver carcinoma. Germline values: CDR1 SGHDN, CDR2 FVKESK. Trimming cost V 0 bases and J 5 bases, with 12 bases left between them. CDR3 length: 15 amino acids. A constant-region primer primed TCR beta cDNA synthesis from 500 to 550 ng of total RNA. Investigators got TCR beta libraries out of three nested multiplex PCR rounds, done with slightly modified ARM-PCR. Forward primers for TRBV1-TRBV30 and a C-beta reverse primer served the first two PCR rounds, at around 11 cycles each. TCRdb used MiXCR to reprocess the multiplex PCR reads, holding one entry per CDR3 protein. Of just over 300,000 distinct CDR3 sequences in the sample, roughly 60% are singletons; the top ten hold about 17%. It was unsorted whole blood that yielded blood RNA, and germline DNA was also extracted.

The sequence derives from a woman in her 30s with primary liver carcinoma and hepatitis B virus infection. The specimen was peripheral blood. This chain uses TRBV14 with TRBJ2-3, with D tentatively TRBD1 (6 bases). CDR3 region: CASSQDTTGRDTQYF. The CDR3, as DNA: TGTGCCAGCAGCCAAGATACCACAGGGAGAGATACGCAGTATTTT.